The 30 T cell receptor beta chains given below trace back to one sample, sequenced in a study of low-dose radiotherapy and immunotherapy resistance in tumors. Alpha and beta chains were covered, as first-strand cDNA relied on TRAV- and TRBV-specific primers. With a V-primer adapter and a constant-region primer, TCRs were amplified for 20 to 25 PCR cycles. In TCRdb, the reads were re-called with MiXCR into one record per CDR3 protein. The profile shows 18,000 or so distinct CDR3 sequences, over 65% of them singletons. The source of these receptors is a human donor with advanced metastatic prostate, ovarian, gallbladder or colorectal cancer (not recorded which). This table probably holds off-target reads from a library built for another chain.

V is TRBV28 and J is TRBJ2-7, with TRBD2 matching over 11 bases. After removal of 3 bases from V and 3 bases from J, the junction contained 4 bases not matched to a gene. This CDR3 is 15 amino acids long. CDR1 is MDHEN, CDR2 SYDVKM, per germline. The CDR3 DNA sequence: TGTGCCAGCAGTTTGATTGGGACTAGCGGCTACGAGCAGTACTTC. Translated: CASSLIGTSGYEQYF.

The genes are TRBV29-1 and TRBJ2-3; no reliable D call. The CDR3 totals 13 residues. Trimming took 3 bases from V and 0 from J, leaving 7 bases between them. CDR1 and CDR2 (germline): SQVTM, ANQGSEA. As DNA, the CDR3 is TGCAGCGTTGATGCAGTTAGCACAGATACGCAGTATTTT. Protein sequence: CSVDAVSTDTQYF.

In this sample, this clonotype turned up once. The V and J genes are TRBV2 and TRBJ1-2; TRBD1 matches at 9 bases. From germline, CDR1 is SNHLY and CDR2 FYNNEI. The CDR3 is 15 residues long. V shed 4 bases, J shed 4 bases, and the junction held 7 bases outside the gene matches. Here the CDR3 DNA reads TGTGCCAGCAGTGGTCCCGGGACAGGGTCCTATGGCTACACCTTC. Translating gives CASSGPGTGSYGYTF.

The chain couples TRBV5-1 to TRBJ2-5, with a weak D call TRBD2 (5 bases). V lost 4 bases and J 5 bases, leaving 24 bases between the germline ends. The CDR3 loop spans 17 amino acids. The germline V gene has CDR1 SGHRS and CDR2 YFSETQ. CDR3 amino acids: CASSLPSTAAGRETQYF. CDR3 in DNA: TGCGCCAGCAGCCTGCCCTCGACCGCGGCGGGTAGGGAGACCCAGTACTTC.

The chain joins TRBV2 to TRBJ2-1; a weak D match, TRBD2 (6 bases). The CDR3 spans 16 residues. V was shortened by 6 bases and J by 8 bases, with 23 bases between the two germline ends. CDR1 and CDR2 from the germline V gene are SNHLY and FYNNEI. CDR3 protein: CASRDHSGRVPYEQFF. In DNA, the CDR3 is TGTGCCAGCAGGGATCATAGCGGTAGAGTCCCCTATGAGCAGTTCTTC.

This rearrangement joins TRBV12-3 or TRBV12-4 to TRBJ2-1; 14 nucleotides agree with TRBD2. V lost 2 bases, J lost 10 bases, and 19 bases stayed unmatched. The CDR3 loop spans 20 amino acids. The CDR3 spells CASSLRHSETSGGAPREQFF. The CDR3 coding sequence is TGTGCCAGCAGTTTACGACACTCCGAGACTAGCGGGGGGGCCCCAAGGGAGCAGTTCTTC.

The chain carries TRBV6-2 or TRBV6-3 and TRBJ1-2; tentatively, D is TRBD1 (5 bases). Trimming removed 0 bases from V and 8 bases from J, with 19 bases in between. There are 16 residues in the CDR3. The germline CDR1 and CDR2 sequences are MNHEY and SVGEGT. CDR3 DNA: TGTGCCAGCAGTTACTCGAAAGGGGCGCGAGGTCTCGGCTACACCTTC. Its translation: CASSYSKGARGLGYTF.

This clonotype was seen only a few times. The J gene is TRBJ1-1, the V gene TRBV5-6, with a weak D call TRBD1 (5 bases). Germline V gene data show CDR1 as SGHDT and CDR2 as YYEEEE. The CDR3 sequence is 15 residues long. Trimming removed 1 base at V and 3 bases at J, with 13 bases between. CDR3 coding DNA: TGTGCCAGCAGCTTGAGTCCGCAGGGAGACACTGAAGCTTTCTTT. Amino acids: CASSLSPQGDTEAFF.

V gene TRBV13 combines with J gene TRBJ2-7; D call uncertain. V was shortened by 0 bases and J by 1 base, with 7 bases between the two germline ends. The CDR3 runs 14 residues. CDR1 and CDR2 (germline): PRHDT, FYEKMQ (reference sequence). The CDR3 nucleotides are TGTGCCAGCAGCTTAGGGACACCTTCCTACGAGCAGTACTTC. Its protein product is CASSLGTPSYEQYF.

V gene TRBV6-2 or TRBV6-3 combines with J gene TRBJ2-1; D is ambiguous. Trimming cost V 5 bases and J 9 bases, with 14 bases left between them. The CDR3 runs 13 residues. The germline gives CDR1 MNHEY, CDR2 SVGEGT. The chain's CDR3 is CASSGNQEGEQFF. DNA for the CDR3: TGTGCCAGCAGTGGGAATCAGGAAGGTGAGCAGTTCTTC.

This chain joins TRBV5-4 and TRBJ2-5; 9 bases fit TRBD1. V lost 6 bases to trimming and J lost 5 bases; unmatched junction nucleotides: 8. This CDR3 has 14 residues. Germline CDR1 reads SGHNT; CDR2 reads YYREEE (reference sequence). The CDR3 sequence is CASTLQGAGETQYF. In DNA form, the CDR3 reads TGTGCCAGCACCCTACAGGGGGCAGGGGAGACCCAGTACTTC.

The gene calls are TRBV21-1 and TRBJ2-1; TRBD2 is the table's D call, not checked against the DNA. TRBV21-1 is given as a pseudogene. This CDR3 contains 14 residues. In DNA form, the CDR3 reads TGTGCCAGCAGCAAAGAGCGACTAGCGAGGAGCAGGTTCTTC. Translating it yields CASSKERLARSRFF.

This clonotype was recorded once. The chain links TRBV10-3 to TRBJ2-7; D gene unclear. CDR3 size: 18 residues. The germline V gene encodes CDR1 ENHRY and CDR2 SYGVKD. Trimming pared 3 bases from V and 5 bases from J, leaving 26 bases between. The CDR3 sequence: CAISDVIRSSNQPNEQYF. CDR3 bases: TGTGCCATCAGTGACGTCATCAGATCGTCAAACCAACCTAACGAGCAGTACTTC.

Worth noting for this clonotype: A junction end diverges from the germline sequence, so it may reflect a read error. The chain links TRBV5-3 to TRBJ2-1; 8 bases agree with TRBD2. TRBV5-3 is an open reading frame whose function is uncertain. CDR3 size: 15 residues. The CDR3 is CASSLQTSVRDEQFF. The CDR3 DNA reads TGTGCCAGCAGCTTGCAGACTAGCGTTAGGGATGAGCAGTTCTTC.

The V gene is TRBV11-3, the J gene TRBJ2-5; 12 positions agree with TRBD2. This CDR3 comprises 17 residues. V was pared by 5 bases and J by 5 bases, with 12 bases of the junction left unmatched. The germline gives CDR1 SGHNT, CDR2 YENEEA. CDR3 sequence: CASSEARLAGGLETQYF. The CDR3 DNA reads as TGTGCCAGCAGCGAAGCGCGGCTAGCGGGAGGGCTGGAGACCCAGTACTTC.

J is TRBJ2-1 and V is TRBV7-6; 8 bases align to TRBD2. V lost 1 base to trimming and J lost 6 bases; unmatched junction nucleotides: 8. The CDR3 extends over 16 amino acids. Germline-derived CDR1 and CDR2 are SGHVS and FNYEAQ. The DNA of the CDR3 is TGTGCCAGCAGCTTAGTACGGGAGGGCCTTGGCAATGAGCAGTTCTTC. Its protein is CASSLVREGLGNEQFF.

The sample holds a few counts of this clonotype. The chain couples TRBV24-1 to TRBJ1-1; D perhaps matches TRBD1 (5 bases). V lost 3 bases to trimming and J lost 6 bases, with 16 bases between them. The CDR3 length is 15 residues. The germline CDR1 and CDR2 sequences are KGHDR and SFDVKD. The CDR3 DNA reads TGTGCCACCAGTGATAATGACAGATATGGGGCTGAAGCTTTCTTT. This gives the protein CATSDNDRYGAEAFF.

This sequence joins TRBV11-3 and TRBJ2-5; D ambiguous. The CDR3 is 14 residues long. Germline CDR1 and CDR2: SGHNT and YENEEA. CDR3 loop: CTINKASVRETQYF. CDR3 nucleotides: TGTACAATCAACAAGGCGTCAGTTCGGGAGACCCAGTACTTC.

The V and J genes are TRBV20-1 and TRBJ2-3; 8 bases match TRBD1. Germline CDR1 is DFQATT and CDR2 is SNEGSKA (reference sequence). V lost 1 base to trimming and J lost 1 base; unmatched junction nucleotides: 4. The CDR3 spans 15 residues. The CDR3 is CSARASGQGTDTQYF. Here the CDR3 DNA reads TGCAGTGCTAGAGCGTCGGGACAGGGCACAGATACGCAGTATTTT.

The rearrangement joins TRBV2 to TRBJ1-2, with 7 bases matching TRBD1. V lost 6 bases to trimming and J lost 4 bases; unmatched junction nucleotides: 8. Germline CDR1 SNHLY, CDR2 FYNNEI. The CDR3 runs to 14 residues. CDR3 sequence (DNA): TGTGCCAGCAGGATAGGACAGGCAGTCTATGGCTACACCTTC. This gives the protein CASRIGQAVYGYTF.

CDR3 nucleotide sequence: TGCAGCGTTTGGGGACTAGCGGCCGGGGAGCTGTTTTTT. Translation: CSVWGLAAGELFF. V gene TRBV29-1 combines with J gene TRBJ2-2, with 11 bases fitting TRBD2. Germline V lookup: CDR1 SQVTM, CDR2 ANQGSEA. Trimming at V came to 5 bases and at J to 6 bases, leaving 2 bases not matched to a gene. The CDR3 has 13 amino acids.

This chain connects TRBV2 to TRBJ2-5, with D unclear. Looked up from germline, CDR1 is SNHLY and CDR2 is FYNNEI. The CDR3 covers 13 residues. V dropped 8 bases and J dropped 6 bases, with 16 bases sitting between them. This chain's CDR3 is CASGANSRQTQYF. The CDR3 nucleotides read TGTGCCAGCGGCGCTAATTCGCGGCAGACCCAGTACTTC.

This chain uses TRBV28 with TRBJ1-6; D is undetermined. From germline, CDR1 is MDHEN and CDR2 SYDVKM. V gave up 7 bases and J gave up 0 bases, with 19 bases separating them. The length of the CDR3 is 18 residues. This CDR3 reads CASILRGGGTSYNSPLHF. Here the CDR3 DNA reads TGTGCCAGCATCCTCAGAGGTGGTGGCACCTCCTATAATTCACCCCTCCACTTT.

The chain uses TRBV28 and TRBJ2-7; unclear D gene. The germline V gene has CDR1 MDHEN and CDR2 SYDVKM. V was pared by 3 bases and J by 0 bases, with 12 bases between. This CDR3 is 15 amino acids long. DNA of the CDR3: TGTGCCAGCAGTTTCCCGACGGACGGCTCCTACGAGCAGTACTTC. This codes for CASSFPTDGSYEQYF.

The V gene is TRBV12-3 or TRBV12-4, the J gene TRBJ2-1; 13 positions agree with TRBD2. The CDR3 consists of 14 residues. Trimming cost V 5 bases and J 7 bases; bases outside gene matches: 2. The CDR3 bases are TGTGCCAGCAGTCGGACTAGCGGGGGTAATGAGCAGTTCTTC. It is translated as CASSRTSGGNEQFF.

V and J are TRBV5-4 and TRBJ2-1; D possibly uses TRBD1 or TRBD2 (5 bases each). The V and J ends lost 2 bases and 4 bases respectively, with 10 bases between them. CDR1 is SGHNT, CDR2 YYREEE, per germline (reference sequence). The CDR3 length is 14 residues. The CDR3 nucleotides read TGTGCCAGCAGCTTTGGGACGGTATACAATGAGCAGTTCTTC. This gives the protein CASSFGTVYNEQFF.

This chain connects TRBV15 to TRBJ1-5; TRBD1 agrees at 9 bases. The germline V gene encodes CDR1 LNHNV and CDR2 YYDKDF (reference sequence). The CDR3 length is 17 residues. V lost 2 bases to trimming and J lost 5 bases; unmatched junction nucleotides: 10. The CDR3 DNA reads TGTGCCACCAGCAGACTAAAGGGACAGGGCATCGATCAGCCCCAGCATTTT. Residues: CATSRLKGQGIDQPQHF.

V and J are TRBV12-3 or TRBV12-4 and TRBJ1-2; no reliable D call. With 6 bases removed from V and 0 bases from J, the gap between germline ends came to 8 bases. CDR3 length: 13 residues. The CDR3 sequence is CASSITANYGYTF. In DNA, the CDR3 is TGTGCCAGCAGCATCACAGCTAACTATGGCTACACCTTC.

This chain joins TRBV28 and TRBJ1-2; a weak D match, TRBD1 (5 bases). The CDR3 totals 13 residues. V was cut by 4 bases and J by 4 bases, with 10 bases left in between. The germline CDR1 and CDR2 sequences are MDHEN and SYDVKM. DNA of the CDR3: TGTGCCAGCAGTTCTGGACAACCCTATGGCTACACCTTC. It yields the protein CASSSGQPYGYTF.

The rearrangement uses TRBV6-2 or TRBV6-3 and TRBJ1-5, with 7 bases identical to TRBD1. The CDR3 length is 17 residues. CDR1 and CDR2 from the germline V gene are MNHEY and SVGEGT. The V segment lost 3 bases and the J segment 5 bases; nucleotides outside the gene matches: 13. The CDR3, as DNA: TGTGCCAGCAGTTATGATCCCGGACAGGTGTCGGATCAGCCCCAGCATTTT. Protein product: CASSYDPGQVSDQPQHF.